This TCR beta chain derives from a study of cytomegalovirus exposure and HLA in healthy donors. Study-level findings and limits: Researchers reported in a later analysis that common viral pathogens appeared linked to several top clusters. With high specificity and sensitivity, the classifier reportedly diagnosed cytomegalovirus status.

PCR amplification relied on 60 Vbeta primers (plus 13 Jbeta primers). The repertoire was sequenced with immunoSEQ multiplex PCR; TCRdb's copy has only in-frame clones and lacks some. The sample contains a few hundred thousand clones, approximately 80% of which appear only once. The junction had 11 bases not matched to a gene; V was cut back by 0 bases and J by 5 bases. Germline loops: CDR1 LNHNV, CDR2 YYDKDF (reference sequence). This CDR3 region has 18 residues. As concerns this clone: Its antigen remains unidentified.

The specimen was PBMCs. The receptor comes from a man in his thirties or forties in good health and CMV-seronegative. The chain carries TRBV15 and TRBJ2-5, with 11 bases lining up with TRBD2. The CDR3 here is CATSRDPTWASGGETQYF. CDR3 in DNA: TGTGCCACCAGCAGAGACCCGACTTGGGCTAGCGGGGGGGAGACCCAGTACTTC.